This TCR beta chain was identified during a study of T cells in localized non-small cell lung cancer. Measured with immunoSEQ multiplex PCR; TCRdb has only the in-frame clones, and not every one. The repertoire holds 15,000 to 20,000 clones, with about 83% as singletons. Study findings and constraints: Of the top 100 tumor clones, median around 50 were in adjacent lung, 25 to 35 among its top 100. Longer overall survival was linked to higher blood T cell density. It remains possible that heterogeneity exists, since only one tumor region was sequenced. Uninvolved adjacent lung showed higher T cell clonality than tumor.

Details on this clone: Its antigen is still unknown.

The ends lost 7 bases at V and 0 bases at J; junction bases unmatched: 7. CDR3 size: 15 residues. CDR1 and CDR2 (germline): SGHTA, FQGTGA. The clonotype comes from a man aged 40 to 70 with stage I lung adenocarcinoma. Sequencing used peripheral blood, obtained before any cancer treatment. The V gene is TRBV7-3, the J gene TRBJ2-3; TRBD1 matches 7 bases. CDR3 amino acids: CASKRQGYSTDTQYF. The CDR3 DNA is TGTGCCAGCAAAAGACAGGGCTATAGCACAGATACGCAGTATTTT.